A single sample is the source of the 27 T cell receptor beta chains below, sequenced in a study of cytomegalovirus exposure and HLA in healthy donors. PCR employed 60 Vbeta and 13 Jbeta primers. Here immunoSEQ multiplex PCR was the method, and the copy in TCRdb shows in-frame clones only, minus some. The data hold around 170,000 clones, with 60% to 85% observed a single time. Sequencing was done on a sample of PBMCs. The receptors shown here come from a man aged 18 to 30 in good health and CMV-seronegative.

The chain joins TRBV6-5 to TRBJ1-2; D is perhaps TRBD1 (5 bases). CDR1 is MNHEY, CDR2 SVGAGI, per germline. The CDR3 spans 15 residues. Trimming left V 0 bases short and J 2 bases short, with 10 bases between. CDR3 sequence reads: CASSYSIWGNYGYTF. The DNA for the CDR3 is TGTGCCAGCAGTTACTCGATTTGGGGCAACTATGGCTACACCTTC.

The CDR3 is CASSEVTPQPQHF. Here the CDR3 DNA reads TGTGCCAGCAGTGAGGTGACTCCCCAGCCCCAGCATTTT. The chain employs TRBV6-1 and TRBJ1-5, with D uncertain. Per germline, CDR1 MNHNS and CDR2 SASEGT. CDR3 length equals 13 residues. Trimming removed 3 bases at V and 7 bases at J, with 10 bases between.

This chain uses TRBV11-2 with TRBJ2-2; 9 bases are a match to TRBD2. The CDR3 has 16 amino acids. Germline assignment: CDR1 SGHAT and CDR2 FQNNGV. Trimming took 7 bases from V and 5 from J; bases not matched to a gene: 11. The CDR3 spells CASTDPGLAGTGELFF. The DNA of the CDR3 is TGTGCCAGCACAGACCCCGGGCTAGCGGGAACCGGGGAGCTGTTTTTT.

This clone was observed a few times. The chain recombines TRBV28 with TRBJ1-1; D might be TRBD1 (5 bases). Trimming removed 6 bases at V and 2 bases at J, with 13 bases between. From germline, CDR1 is MDHEN and CDR2 SYDVKM. This CDR3 is 14 amino acids long. The CDR3 loop reads CASSPSQGNTEAFF. The CDR3 bases are TGTGCCAGCAGCCCGAGTCAGGGCAACACTGAAGCTTTCTTT. Supplemented by reference TRBV28 and TRBJ1-1, the full variable domain reads DVKVTQSSRYLVKRTGEKVFLECVQDMDHENMFWYRQDPGLGLRLIYFSYDVKMKEKGDIPEGYSVSREKKERFSLILESASTNQTSMYLCASSPSQGNTEAFFGQGTRLTVV.

The chain employs TRBV5-1 and TRBJ2-5, with D maybe TRBD1 (6 bases). Germline V gene sequence: CDR1 SGHRS, CDR2 YFSETQ. CDR3 size: 15 residues. The V end was cut by 2 bases, the J end by 2 bases, with 13 bases between. For the CDR3, the DNA is TGCGCCAGCAGCTTAGGGGCAGGACAGCAAGAGACCCAGTACTTC. Its protein is CASSLGAGQQETQYF.

The chain combines TRBV7-3 with TRBJ1-6; 9 nucleotides line up with TRBD1. CDR1 SGHTA and CDR2 FQGTGA come from the germline V gene. The length of the CDR3 is 14 residues. Germline trimming cut 4 bases from V and 9 bases from J; bases unmatched to any gene: 4. For the CDR3, the DNA is TGTGCCAGCAGCTCAGGACAGGGGTCTTCACCCCTCCACTTT. The encoded protein is CASSSGQGSSPLHF.

The rearrangement joins TRBV28 to TRBJ1-2, with a possible D match to TRBD1 (5 bases). Trimming cost V 5 bases and J 4 bases, with 14 bases left between them. Germline lookup yields CDR1 MDHEN and CDR2 SYDVKM. The CDR3 runs 14 residues. CDR3 region: CASSRRESSYGYTF. Written as DNA, the CDR3 is TGTGCCAGCAGTCGCAGGGAATCTTCCTATGGCTACACCTTC.

The sample holds a few counts of this clone. The chain has TRBV10-2 and TRBJ2-3; D is perhaps TRBD2 (5 bases). Germline CDR1 WSHSY, CDR2 SAAADI. The CDR3 sequence is 16 residues long. Trimming removed 3 bases at V and 2 bases at J, with 15 bases between. Written as DNA, the CDR3 is TGCGCCAGCAGTGATACGAGGACTCAATACACAGATACGCAGTATTTT. It specifies CASSDTRTQYTDTQYF.

This chain joins TRBV5-1 and TRBJ2-7; 7 bases line up with TRBD2. J lost 1 base, V lost 1 base, and 14 bases had no gene match. Germline CDR1 SGHRS, CDR2 YFSETQ. The CDR3 is 18 amino acids. The CDR3 reads CASSLYSSGGTASYEQYF. The DNA of the CDR3 is TGCGCCAGCAGCTTGTACTCTTCGGGGGGTACGGCTTCCTACGAGCAGTACTTC.

The genes are TRBV5-5 and TRBJ1-2; TRBD1 might be the D (6 bases). The CDR3 extends over 16 amino acids. V gave up 3 bases and J gave up 3 bases, with 18 bases separating them. Per the germline V gene, CDR1 is SGHKS and CDR2 is YYEKEE (reference sequence). CDR3: CASSSERGGPYYGYTF. The CDR3 DNA sequence: TGTGCCAGCAGCTCTGAAAGGGGGGGTCCCTACTATGGCTACACCTTC.

This rearrangement joins TRBV4-1 to TRBJ2-5, with D possibly matching TRBD1 (5 bases). The germline V gene encodes CDR1 MGHRA and CDR2 YSYEKL. CDR3 length: 15 residues. V was shortened by 1 base and J by 4 bases, with 13 bases between the two germline ends. CDR3 DNA sequence: TGCGCCAGCAGCCAAGGACAGATCACCCCAGAGACCCAGTACTTC. This gives the protein CASSQGQITPETQYF.

This clone has only a few counts. V gene TRBV30 combines with J gene TRBJ1-6; D is possibly TRBD1 (5 bases). The CDR3 runs 11 residues. V lost 3 bases and J 13 bases, leaving 10 bases between the germline ends. Germline V gene sequence: CDR1 GTSNPN, CDR2 SVGIG (reference sequence). CDR3 sequence (DNA): TGTGCCTGGAGCGGAGGGGAGCCCCTCCACTTT. It yields the protein CAWSGGEPLHF.

The V call is TRBV10-1, the J call TRBJ2-7, with 14 bases matching TRBD2. V dropped 6 bases and J dropped 4; count of bases not matched to a gene: 2. CDR1 is WNHNN, CDR2 SYGVQD, per germline (reference sequence). This CDR3 has 14 residues. CDR3 DNA: TGCGCCAGCAGCGGACTAGCGGGAGGATACGAGCAGTACTTC. This sequence encodes CASSGLAGGYEQYF.

The genes are TRBV4-2 and TRBJ2-7, with D uncertain. V shed 0 bases and J shed 7 bases, with 10 bases lying between them. The germline V gene has CDR1 LGHNA and CDR2 YNFKEQ. The length of the CDR3 is 13 residues. This CDR3 reads CASSQDVSREQYF. For the CDR3, the DNA is TGTGCCAGCAGCCAAGATGTCTCCCGGGAGCAGTACTTC.

This chain uses TRBV10-3 with TRBJ2-5, with D possibly being TRBD2 (5 bases). Looked up from germline, CDR1 is ENHRY and CDR2 is SYGVKD. The CDR3 is 14 residues long. The V gene lost 3 bases and the J gene lost 1 base, with 9 bases spanning the gap. DNA of the CDR3: TGTGCCATCAGTGACCCCGGGATCCAAGAGACCCAGTACTTC. Its translation is CAISDPGIQETQYF.

The chain has TRBV2 and TRBJ2-2; 9 bases agree with TRBD1. Germline values: CDR1 SNHLY, CDR2 FYNNEI. The CDR3 is made up of 14 amino acids. V was clipped by 10 bases and J by 5 bases; unmatched bases: 8. The CDR3 spells CATGRDRETGELFF. CDR3 bases: TGTGCCACCGGTCGGGACAGGGAAACCGGGGAGCTGTTTTTT.

The chain combines TRBV27 with TRBJ1-1; D not resolved. The germline V gene has CDR1 MNHEY and CDR2 SMNVEV (reference sequence). V gave up 3 bases and J gave up 1 base, with 6 bases separating them. This CDR3 spans 13 amino acids. Here the CDR3 DNA reads TGTGCCAGCAGTTTTACCAGGAACACTGAAGCTTTCTTT. This translates into CASSFTRNTEAFF.

The chain has TRBV6-1 and TRBJ2-1; the D is unclear. Trimming removed 7 bases at V and 0 bases at J, with 10 bases between. CDR1 and CDR2 (germline): MNHNS, SASEGT. The CDR3 runs 14 residues. DNA for the CDR3: TGTGCCAGCATGGGCTTCAGCTCCTACAATGAGCAGTTCTTC. Its translation is CASMGFSSYNEQFF.

The chain joins TRBV5-4 to TRBJ2-4; TRBD2 aligns across 7 bases. With V trimmed by 3 bases and J by 5 bases, 5 bases remained unmatched. Germline-derived CDR1 and CDR2 are SGHNT and YYREEE (reference sequence). The CDR3 loop spans 14 amino acids. The CDR3 DNA reads as TGTGCCAGCAGCTGGTACGCGGGGGAAAACATTCAGTACTTC. Translated: CASSWYAGENIQYF.

Written as DNA, the CDR3 is TGTGCCTGGAGTGTACAGGGACACGAGCAGTACTTC. Translated, it gives CAWSVQGHEQYF. The chain links TRBV30 to TRBJ2-7, with D possibly being TRBD1 (6 bases). The CDR3 is 12 amino acids. Germline assignment: CDR1 GTSNPN and CDR2 SVGIG (reference sequence). The V end lost 0 bases, the J end lost 5 bases, and 8 bases lay between the germline ends.

The chain combines TRBV20-1 with TRBJ2-7; D gene unclear. V was trimmed by 3 bases and J by 7 bases, leaving 10 bases between them. Germline loops: CDR1 DFQATT, CDR2 SNEGSKA (reference sequence). This CDR3 comprises 11 residues. CDR3 DNA: TGCAGTGCTAGGGCGGCGAGAGAGCAGTACTTC. Translated: CSARAAREQYF.

The chain is built from TRBV7-2 and TRBJ2-2; TRBD2 agrees at 8 bases. This CDR3 is built from 16 residues. Germline V lookup: CDR1 SGHTA, CDR2 FQGNSA. Trimming removed 5 bases from V and 6 bases from J; junction bases left unmatched: 11. This chain's CDR3 is CASSPYGGGQSGELFF. Here the CDR3 DNA reads TGTGCCAGCAGCCCATACGGGGGGGGCCAGTCCGGGGAGCTGTTTTTT.

The rearrangement uses TRBV6-1 and TRBJ1-5; D ambiguous. CDR3 length: 15 amino acids. Germline V lookup: CDR1 MNHNS, CDR2 SASEGT. The V end lost 1 base, the J end lost 1 base, and 8 bases lay between the germline ends. The CDR3 bases are TGTGCCAGCAGTGAAGGAGCGAGGAGCAATCAGCCCCAGCATTTT. This encodes CASSEGARSNQPQHF.

This clone turned up a few times. In nucleotides, the CDR3 is TGTGCCAGCAGCCCCCCGGGTAGCGGGGTTTACACAGATACGCAGTATTTT. As protein: CASSPPGSGVYTDTQYF. The chain couples TRBV7-9 to TRBJ2-3; 8 bases are a match to TRBD2. The germline CDR1 and CDR2 sequences are SEHNR and FQNEAQ (reference sequence). The CDR3 spans 17 residues. V dropped 5 bases and J dropped 2; count of bases not matched to a gene: 12.

The gene calls are TRBV28 and TRBJ1-1; D is uncertain. This CDR3 is built from 12 residues. V was shortened by 7 bases and J by 4 bases, with 10 bases between the two germline ends. The germline CDR1 and CDR2 sequences are MDHEN and SYDVKM. The CDR3 sequence: CASTEGGTEAFF. The CDR3 DNA is TGTGCCAGCACAGAGGGAGGCACTGAAGCTTTCTTT.

Concerning this clone: The sample has other DNA sequences that encode this CDR3 too. The CDR3 DNA follows: TGTGCCAGCAGTTCGACACGACAGGGCCCCTCCTACGAGCAGTACTTC. Its translation is CASSSTRQGPSYEQYF. V and J are TRBV28 and TRBJ2-7; 7 nucleotides match TRBD1. The length of the CDR3 is 16 residues. J lost 0 bases, V lost 4 bases, and 9 bases had no gene match. From germline, CDR1 is MDHEN and CDR2 SYDVKM.

The chain uses TRBV28 and TRBJ1-5; 11 nucleotides agree with TRBD1. From germline, CDR1 is MDHEN and CDR2 SYDVKM. The CDR3 has 15 amino acids. The V and J ends lost 11 bases and 6 bases, in that order; junction bases with no gene match: 12. The DNA for the CDR3 is TGTGCCTCACGGGACAGGGGGTCCGGCGGTCAGCCCCAGCATTTT. It specifies CASRDRGSGGQPQHF.